Below, 6 T cell receptor beta chains from the same sample are listed, as sequenced in a study of cytomegalovirus exposure and HLA in healthy donors. With 60 Vbeta and 13 Jbeta primers, the PCR was carried out. Only in-frame clones appear in the TCRdb table, and some are missing; sequencing was by immunoSEQ multiplex PCR. The sample yields some 110,000 clones, of which the top ten take up more than 1%. Sequenced: PBMCs. The receptors derive from a man younger than 35 in good health and CMV-seronegative.

The chain joins TRBV28 to TRBJ1-2, with 7 bases that match TRBD1. CDR3 length equals 14 residues. Looked up from germline, CDR1 is MDHEN and CDR2 is SYDVKM. The trim removed 6 bases at V and 3 bases at J, leaving 7 bases unmatched. CDR3 loop: CASRPTGVDYGYTF. In DNA, the CDR3 is TGTGCCAGCAGACCTACAGGGGTAGACTATGGCTACACCTTC.

CDR3 nucleotides: TGTGCCAGCTCGGACCCGGGACAGACTTTTTCTGGAAACACCATATATTTT. Its protein product is CASSDPGQTFSGNTIYF. The chain links TRBV18 to TRBJ1-3; 7 nucleotides agree with TRBD1. CDR1 is KGHSH and CDR2 is LQKENI in the germline V gene. This CDR3 contains 17 residues. V lost 6 bases to trimming and J lost 1 base; unmatched junction nucleotides: 12.

This chain links TRBV18 with TRBJ1-2; maybe TRBD1 (5 bases). Germline CDR1 and CDR2: KGHSH and LQKENI. V was clipped by 3 bases and J by 10 bases, with 18 bases between them. The CDR3 totals 14 residues. The CDR3 nucleotides read TGTGCCAGCTCACCGCGACAGCCCGACGCGCCCTACACCTTC. Protein: CASSPRQPDAPYTF. The full variable domain, rest sourced from reference TRBV18 and TRBJ1-2, is NAGVMQNPRHLVRRRGQEARLRCSPMKGHSHVYWYRQLPEEGLKFMVYLQKENIIDESGMPKERFSAEFPKEGPSILRIQQVVRGDSAAYFCASSPRQPDAPYTFGSGTRLTVV.

CDR3 amino acids: CASREVKDEQFF. The DNA of the CDR3 is TGTGCCAGCAGGGAGGTTAAGGATGAGCAGTTCTTC. This rearrangement joins TRBV28 to TRBJ2-1; tentatively, D is TRBD2 (5 bases). The CDR3 has 12 residues. The germline CDR1 and CDR2 sequences are MDHEN and SYDVKM. Trimming shortened V by 6 bases and J by 8 bases, and 11 bases separated the two germline ends.

In the case of this clone: One junction end disagrees with the germline gene, perhaps due to a read error. The chain is built from TRBV5-1 and TRBJ2-1; the match to TRBD2 covers 8 bases. Germline values: CDR1 SGHRS, CDR2 YFSETQ. The CDR3 loop spans 16 amino acids. The CDR3 is CASSLGGRNSDNEQFF. CDR3 in DNA: TGCGCCAGCAGCTTGGGCGGGAGGAACTCCGACAATGAGCAGTTCTTC.

The V and J genes are TRBV19 and TRBJ1-1; D gene unclear. The germline V gene encodes CDR1 LNHDA and CDR2 SQIVND (reference sequence). This CDR3 has 18 amino acids. V was shortened by 3 bases and J by 2 bases, with 22 bases between the two germline ends. This chain's CDR3 is CASSIGWGAGEANTEAFF. Here the CDR3 DNA reads TGTGCCAGTAGTATCGGCTGGGGTGCGGGAGAAGCCAACACTGAAGCTTTCTTT.